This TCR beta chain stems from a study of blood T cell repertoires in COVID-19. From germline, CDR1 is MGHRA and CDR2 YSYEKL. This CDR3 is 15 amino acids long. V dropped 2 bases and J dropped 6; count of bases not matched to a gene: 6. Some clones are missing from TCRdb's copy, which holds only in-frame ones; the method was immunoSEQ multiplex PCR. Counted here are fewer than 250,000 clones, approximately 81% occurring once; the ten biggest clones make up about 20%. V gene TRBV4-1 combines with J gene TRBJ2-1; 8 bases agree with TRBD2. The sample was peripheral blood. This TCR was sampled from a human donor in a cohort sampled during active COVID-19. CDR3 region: CASSQLGTSVNEQFF. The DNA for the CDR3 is TGCGCCAGCAGCCAACTGGGGACTAGTGTCAATGAGCAGTTCTTC.